This TCR beta chain was sequenced during a study of blood T cell repertoires in COVID-19. This CDR3 comprises 18 residues. V was clipped by 4 bases and J by 0 bases; unmatched bases: 8. In germline, CDR1 is KGHDR, CDR2 SFDVKD. Generated by immunoSEQ multiplex PCR, the TCRdb table keeps only in-frame clones and is missing some. This sample has around 67,000 clones; over 70% occur once, and the top ten carry roughly 8%. This TCR was sampled from a middle-aged man with active COVID-19. V and J are TRBV24-1 and TRBJ2-3; TRBD2 matches 11 bases. The sample comprised peripheral blood. DNA for the CDR3: TGTGCCACCAGTGAACCTAGCGGGGGGCGAGCTAGCACAGATACGCAGTATTTT. Amino acid sequence: CATSEPSGGRASTDTQYF.